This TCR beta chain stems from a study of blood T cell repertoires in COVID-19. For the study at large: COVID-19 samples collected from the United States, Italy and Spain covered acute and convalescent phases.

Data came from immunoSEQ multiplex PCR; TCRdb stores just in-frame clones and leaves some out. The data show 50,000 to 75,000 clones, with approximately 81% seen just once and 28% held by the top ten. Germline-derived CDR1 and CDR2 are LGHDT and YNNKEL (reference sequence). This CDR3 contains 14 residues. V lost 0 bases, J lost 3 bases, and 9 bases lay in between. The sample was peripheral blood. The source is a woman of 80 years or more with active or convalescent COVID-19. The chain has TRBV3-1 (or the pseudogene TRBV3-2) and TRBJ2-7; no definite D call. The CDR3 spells CASSQDAFGYEQYF. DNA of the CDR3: TGTGCCAGCAGCCAAGATGCATTCGGCTACGAGCAGTACTTC.